These 22 T cell receptor beta chains originate from one sample sequenced in a study of identical twins. TCRdb redid the calling of the 5' RACE reads with MiXCR, one entry per CDR3 protein. The sample lists around 1.7 million distinct CDR3 sequences; about 32% were seen once. Sequenced material: cord blood. The receptors shown here come from a newborn girl in good health.

There are a few counts of this clonotype. This chain joins TRBV20-1 and TRBJ2-5; TRBD2 aligns across 12 bases. V gave up 3 bases and J gave up 5 bases; unmatched junction bases: 4. The germline CDR1 and CDR2 sequences are DFQATT and SNEGSKA (reference sequence). This CDR3 has 14 amino acids. CDR3 region: CSARTSGSLETQYF. DNA for the CDR3: TGCAGTGCTAGGACTAGCGGGAGCTTGGAGACCCAGTACTTC.

CDR3 bases: TGCAGTGCTAGTAGGAGGTATAGCAATCAGCCCCAGCATTTT. The encoded protein is CSASRRYSNQPQHF. V is TRBV20-1 and J is TRBJ1-5; no reliable D call. The germline V gene encodes CDR1 DFQATT and CDR2 SNEGSKA (reference sequence). V was shortened by 3 bases and J by 0 bases, with 9 bases between the two germline ends. The CDR3 is 14 amino acids.

The chain uses TRBV20-1 and TRBJ2-5; the D is unclear. CDR1 is DFQATT, CDR2 SNEGSKA, per germline (reference sequence). The CDR3 is made up of 11 amino acids. Trimming removed 3 bases at V and 7 bases at J, with 9 bases between. CDR3 protein: CSARMPLTQYF. CDR3 DNA sequence: TGCAGTGCTAGGATGCCCTTGACCCAGTACTTC.

This sequence joins TRBV20-1 and TRBJ2-3; maybe TRBD2 (6 bases). Trimming took off 0 bases at V and 2 bases at J, with 15 bases between the two ends. This CDR3 has 16 amino acids. Germline CDR1 is DFQATT and CDR2 is SNEGSKA (reference sequence). The DNA of the CDR3 is TGCAGTGCTAGAGATACCCGGACTACCTACACAGATACGCAGTATTTT. Its translation: CSARDTRTTYTDTQYF.

The CDR3 DNA is TGTGCCAGCAGTGAAACCGGGGGCGCGGTCTACGAGCAGTACTTC. It translates to CASSETGGAVYEQYF. The genes are TRBV6-1 and TRBJ2-7; the D gene could be TRBD1 or TRBD2 (6 bases each). V shed 2 bases and J shed 3 bases, with 14 bases lying between them. Germline V gives CDR1 MNHNS, CDR2 SASEGT. The CDR3 runs 15 residues.

The J gene is TRBJ2-5, the V gene TRBV20-1, with D maybe TRBD2 (6 bases). Germline V gene sequence: CDR1 DFQATT, CDR2 SNEGSKA (reference sequence). V was clipped by 6 bases and J by 11 bases, with 25 bases between them. This CDR3 has 14 amino acids. CDR3 region: CSAPLRGGPNEQYF. Here the CDR3 DNA reads TGCAGTGCCCCTTTAAGGGGAGGTCCCAATGAGCAGTACTTC.

Concerning this clonotype: A much more abundant neighbour one base away suggests this may be a read error. The chain recombines TRBV13 with TRBJ2-3, with 7 bases aligning to TRBD2. CDR1 and CDR2 from the germline V gene are PRHDT and FYEKMQ (reference sequence). The CDR3 length is 16 residues. In DNA, the CDR3 is TGTGCCAGCAGCTTCCGACTAGCAGCTAGCACAGGTACGCAGTATTTT. It yields the protein CASSFRLAASTGTQYF.

The V gene is TRBV20-1, the J gene TRBJ1-1; TRBD1 might be the D (6 bases). Germline CDR1 is DFQATT and CDR2 is SNEGSKA (reference sequence). This CDR3 region has 12 residues. The V and J ends lost 6 bases and 6 bases respectively, with 14 bases between them. The CDR3 DNA reads TGCAGTGCCTACAGGGTTGGGCCTGAAGCTTTCTTT. It translates to CSAYRVGPEAFF.

V and J are TRBV7-9 and TRBJ2-3; 11 bases line up with TRBD2. The CDR3 is made up of 16 amino acids. V lost 3 bases to trimming and J lost 2 bases; unmatched junction nucleotides: 4. Germline V gives CDR1 SEHNR, CDR2 FQNEAQ (reference sequence). CDR3 nucleotides: TGTGCCAGCAGCTTCCCGACTAGCGGGGCCACAGATACGCAGTATTTT. It yields the protein CASSFPTSGATDTQYF.

The chain joins TRBV20-1 to TRBJ1-6; D is undetermined. The CDR3 has 13 amino acids. The germline gives CDR1 DFQATT, CDR2 SNEGSKA (reference sequence). Trimming took 5 bases from V and 6 from J, leaving 11 bases between them. CDR3 DNA sequence: TGCAGTGCTGCTCAGGAGACTAATTCACCCCTCCACTTT. Translation: CSAAQETNSPLHF.

This clonotype was observed many times. The CDR3 DNA reads as TGCGCCAGCAGCTTGATGGGGACAGCCTCCTACGAGCAGTACTTC. Encoded protein: CASSLMGTASYEQYF. The rearrangement uses TRBV5-1 and TRBJ2-7; 7 bases are shared with TRBD1. The V gene end was trimmed by 1 base and the J gene end by 0 bases; junction bases not matched to a gene: 4. Germline V gene sequence: CDR1 SGHRS, CDR2 YFSETQ. CDR3 length equals 15 residues.

The V call is TRBV7-2, the J call TRBJ1-3; D remains ambiguous. Germline V gene sequence: CDR1 SGHTA, CDR2 FQGNSA. CDR3 length: 12 amino acids. Trimming took 5 bases from V and 4 from J, leaving 6 bases between them. The CDR3 DNA reads TGTGCCAGCAGCGTACAGGGAAACACCATATATTTT. Translation gives CASSVQGNTIYF.

This clonotype showed up just a few times. The chain links TRBV12-3 or TRBV12-4 to TRBJ1-2; no clear D. This CDR3 is built from 14 residues. With 6 bases removed from V and 4 bases from J, the gap between germline ends came to 15 bases. CDR3 sequence (DNA): TGTGCCAGCAGCTATCAGTATTTGGGCTATGGCTACACCTTC. Amino acids: CASSYQYLGYGYTF.

This clonotype was seen repeatedly, ten times or more. V is TRBV3-1 and J is TRBJ2-7, with TRBD2 matching over 7 bases. With 2 bases clipped from V and 4 bases from J, the junction kept 5 bases outside the gene matches. This CDR3 has 14 residues. Germline V gives CDR1 LGHDT, CDR2 YNNKEL (reference sequence). The DNA for the CDR3 is TGTGCCAGCAGCCAATTAGCGGGCGGATACGAGCAGTACTTC. It specifies CASSQLAGGYEQYF.

The V call is TRBV18, the J call TRBJ1-4; D unclear. This CDR3 comprises 14 residues. Between the trimmed V and J ends, which lost 5 bases and 3 bases, there was a span of 10 bases. In germline, CDR1 is KGHSH, CDR2 LQKENI. CDR3: CASSAAQPNEKLFF. In DNA, the CDR3 is TGTGCCAGCTCAGCGGCGCAGCCTAATGAAAAACTGTTTTTT.

This clonotype was seen a handful of times. This chain connects TRBV4-1 to TRBJ2-1; 13 bases match TRBD2. V was pared by 0 bases and J by 14 bases, with 4 bases of the junction left unmatched. Germline V gives CDR1 MGHRA, CDR2 YSYEKL. This CDR3 is 14 amino acids long. In DNA form, the CDR3 reads TGCGCCAGCAGCCAAGAAACTAGCGGGAGGGGGGAGTTCTTC. Translating gives CASSQETSGRGEFF.

The chain couples TRBV20-1 to TRBJ2-1; 8 bases are shared with TRBD2. The CDR3 is made up of 14 amino acids. Looked up from germline, CDR1 is DFQATT and CDR2 is SNEGSKA (reference sequence). Losses at the gene ends were 5 bases for V and 2 bases for J; bases not matched to a gene: 5. The CDR3 spells CSAQERGPYNEQFF. The CDR3 region has the DNA TGCAGTGCTCAGGAGCGGGGGCCCTACAATGAGCAGTTCTTC.

The V and J genes are TRBV7-2 and TRBJ2-1, with TRBD2 as a possible D gene (6 bases). The tail of the sequence fits TRBJ2-7 better, so the J call may be wrong. This CDR3 region has 18 residues. CDR1 and CDR2 (germline): SGHTA, FQGNSA. CDR3 residues: CASSLRRVYSSSYNEQYF. CDR3 DNA sequence: TGTGCCAGCAGCTTAAGGAGGGTGTACAGTAGCTCCTACAATGAGCAGTACTTC.

The chain uses TRBV29-1 and TRBJ2-2; TRBD1 agrees at 7 bases. J lost 7 bases, V lost 4 bases, and 6 bases had no gene match. The germline V gene encodes CDR1 SQVTM and CDR2 ANQGSEA. The CDR3 runs to 13 residues. CDR3 nucleotides: TGCAGCGTTGGGCAGGGGGTCAGCGGGGAGCTGTTTTTT. Amino acid sequence: CSVGQGVSGELFF.

The chain has TRBV6-6 and TRBJ1-5; no clear D. This CDR3 comprises 11 residues. The germline gives CDR1 MNHNY, CDR2 SVGAGI (reference sequence). V lost 6 bases and J 4 bases, leaving 4 bases between the germline ends. CDR3 region: CASSQNQPQHF. The CDR3 DNA follows: TGTGCCAGCAGCCAAAATCAGCCCCAGCATTTT.

The chain has TRBV2 and TRBJ1-4; D is undetermined. Trimming removed 2 bases from V and 3 bases from J, with 13 bases in between. Germline V lookup: CDR1 SNHLY, CDR2 FYNNEI. The CDR3 is 16 residues long. CDR3 amino acids: CASSELVLWSNEKLFF. CDR3 DNA sequence: TGTGCCAGCAGTGAACTTGTATTGTGGTCTAATGAAAAACTGTTTTTT.

As to this clonotype: A much larger clonotype is one base distant, so this may be a read error. The chain joins TRBV29-1 to TRBJ2-3; TRBD1 is a possible D gene (5 bases). V shed 7 bases and J shed 4 bases, with 15 bases lying between them. Germline loops: CDR1 SQVTM, CDR2 ANQGSEA. This CDR3 has 13 amino acids. The CDR3 is CSAAPGNADTQYF. In nucleotides, the CDR3 is TGCAGCGCTGCGCCAGGGAACGCAGATACGCAGTATTTT.